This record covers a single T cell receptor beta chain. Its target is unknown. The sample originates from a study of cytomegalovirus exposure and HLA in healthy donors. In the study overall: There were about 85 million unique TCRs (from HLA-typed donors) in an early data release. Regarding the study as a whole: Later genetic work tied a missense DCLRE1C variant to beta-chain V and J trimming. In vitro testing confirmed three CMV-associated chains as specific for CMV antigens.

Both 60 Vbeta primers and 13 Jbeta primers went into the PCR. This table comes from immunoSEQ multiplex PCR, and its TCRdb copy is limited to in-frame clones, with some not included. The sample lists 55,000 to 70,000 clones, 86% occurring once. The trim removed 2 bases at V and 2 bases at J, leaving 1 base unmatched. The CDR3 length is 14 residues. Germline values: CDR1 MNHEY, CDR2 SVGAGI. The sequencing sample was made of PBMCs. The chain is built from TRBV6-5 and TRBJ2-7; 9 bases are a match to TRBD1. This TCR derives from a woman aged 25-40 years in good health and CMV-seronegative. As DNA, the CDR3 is TGTGCCAGCAGTTACGGGACAGGGACCTACGAGCAGTACTTC. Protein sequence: CASSYGTGTYEQYF.